The source of this TCR beta chain is a study of blood T cells in healthy people across ages. Remarks on this clonotype: The target antigen is unknown.

A second PCR, run for about 7 to 11 cycles, used a sample-barcoded 5' primer plus a J-beta primer mix. TCRdb passed the 5' RACE reads through MiXCR, listing each CDR3 protein once. The table lists hundreds of thousands of distinct CDR3 sequences, approximately 53% of them singletons. Points from the study as a whole: Among long-lived donors, naive CD4+ cells were more numerous and diversity higher than in aged donors.

The germline V gene encodes CDR1 SEHNR and CDR2 FQNEAQ (reference sequence). J was trimmed by 4 bases and V by 0 bases; bases with no gene match: 5. The CDR3 consists of 16 residues. The chain carries TRBV7-9 and TRBJ1-4, with 7 bases matching TRBD1. Source material: blood. This receptor was obtained from a man at least 80 years old in good health. The CDR3 region has the DNA TGTGCCAGCAGCTTAGCGGGACAGCTCATTAATGAAAAACTGTTTTTT. Translation gives CASSLAGQLINEKLFF.